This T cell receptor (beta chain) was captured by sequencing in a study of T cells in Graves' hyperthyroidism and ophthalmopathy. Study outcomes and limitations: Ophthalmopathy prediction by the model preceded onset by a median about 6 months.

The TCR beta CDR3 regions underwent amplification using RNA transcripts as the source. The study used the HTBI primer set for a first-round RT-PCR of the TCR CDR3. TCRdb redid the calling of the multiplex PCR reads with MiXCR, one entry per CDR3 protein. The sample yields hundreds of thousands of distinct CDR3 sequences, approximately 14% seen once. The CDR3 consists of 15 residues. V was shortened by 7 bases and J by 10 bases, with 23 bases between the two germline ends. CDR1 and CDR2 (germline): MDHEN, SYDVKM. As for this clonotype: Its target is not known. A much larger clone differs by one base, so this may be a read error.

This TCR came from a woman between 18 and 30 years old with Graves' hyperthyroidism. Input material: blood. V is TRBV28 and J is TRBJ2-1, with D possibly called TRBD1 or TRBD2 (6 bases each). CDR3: CASTYLRGAAYEQFF. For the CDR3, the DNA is TGTGCCAGCACCTATCTGAGGGGGGCGGCCTACGAGCAGTTCTTC. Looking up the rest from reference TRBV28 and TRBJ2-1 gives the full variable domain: DVKVTQSSRYLVKRTGEKVFLECVQDMDHENMFWYRQDPGLGLRLIYFSYDVKMKEKGDIPEGYSVSREKKERFSLILESASTNQTSMYLCASTYLRGAAYEQFFGPGTRLTVL.